The 27 T cell receptor beta chains given below trace back to one sample, sequenced in a study of OX40 agonist ivuxolimab in advanced cancers. Here immunoSEQ multiplex PCR was the method, and the copy in TCRdb shows in-frame clones only, minus some. In the table there are fewer than 95,000 clones, approximately 85% of which are singletons. The source was CD4+ or CD8+ T cells sorted from blood, collected in a trial of the OX40 agonist ivuxolimab. All receptors derive from an adult with an advanced solid tumor such as melanoma, head and neck, liver or kidney cancer.

V and J are TRBV6-6 and TRBJ1-5; D gene ambiguous. Germline CDR1 MNHNY, CDR2 SVGAGI (reference sequence). The V gene lost 2 bases and the J gene lost 2 bases, with 10 bases spanning the gap. The CDR3 loop spans 15 amino acids. CDR3: CASSYRAGGNQPQHF. The DNA for the CDR3 is TGTGCCAGCAGTTACCGCGCAGGCGGCAATCAGCCCCAGCATTTT.

The sample holds a few counts of this clone. The chain uses TRBV19 and TRBJ1-5, with 9 bases matching TRBD1. There are 16 residues in the CDR3. The junction had 13 bases not matched to a gene; V was cut back by 6 bases and J by 7 bases. Germline lookup yields CDR1 LNHDA and CDR2 SQIVND (reference sequence). The CDR3 region is CASRQPGQGLGQPQHF. The CDR3 DNA reads as TGTGCCAGTAGGCAGCCGGGACAGGGTTTAGGGCAGCCCCAGCATTTT.

The rearrangement joins TRBV28 to TRBJ2-7; D ambiguous. The germline CDR1 and CDR2 sequences are MDHEN and SYDVKM. Trimming removed 7 bases from V and 5 bases from J, with 21 bases in between. This CDR3 is built from 15 residues. The CDR3 bases are TGTGCCAGCAACCCCCAGCATCCAAGTGTCGACGAGCAGTACTTC. It encodes CASNPQHPSVDEQYF.

This clone was detected once. Other DNA sequences in the sample encode the same CDR3. The rearrangement uses TRBV7-3 and TRBJ1-2, with 7 positions matching TRBD1. With 6 bases clipped from V and 4 bases from J, the junction kept 8 bases outside the gene matches. Looked up from germline, CDR1 is SGHTA and CDR2 is FQGTGA. The CDR3 runs to 14 residues. The CDR3 here is CASSNGQAPYGYTF. CDR3 DNA: TGTGCCAGCAGTAACGGACAGGCCCCCTATGGCTACACCTTC.

The rearrangement links TRBV5-1 to TRBJ2-1; a possible D gene is TRBD2 (6 bases). Trimming shortened V by 0 bases and J by 9 bases, and 16 bases separated the two germline ends. Germline-derived CDR1 and CDR2 are SGHRS and YFSETQ. The CDR3 extends over 15 amino acids. The chain's CDR3 is CASSLVVGEVGEQFF. CDR3 coding DNA: TGCGCCAGCAGCTTGGTGGTAGGGGAGGTGGGTGAGCAGTTCTTC. The full variable domain, its missing parts supplied by reference TRBV5-1 and TRBJ2-1, is KAGVTQTPRYLIKTRGQQVTLSCSPISGHRSVSWYQQTPGQGLQFLFEYFSETQRNKGNFPGRFSGRQFSNSRSEMNVSTLELGDSALYLCASSLVVGEVGEQFFGPGTRLTVL.

The V gene is TRBV27, the J gene TRBJ1-2; possibly TRBD1 for D (6 bases). Germline CDR1 and CDR2: MNHEY and SMNVEV (reference sequence). The CDR3 loop spans 15 amino acids. V was trimmed by 4 bases and J by 0 bases, leaving 12 bases between them. This CDR3 is CASSSAGTTNYGYTF. DNA for the CDR3: TGTGCCAGCAGTTCCGCCGGGACAACTAACTATGGCTACACCTTC.

This sequence joins TRBV30 and TRBJ2-5, with 10 positions matching TRBD2. CDR3 length equals 18 residues. V lost 0 bases to trimming and J lost 3 bases; unmatched junction nucleotides: 13. Germline lookup yields CDR1 GTSNPN and CDR2 SVGIG (reference sequence). CDR3 loop: CAWSVRGGGLAVKETQYF. DNA of the CDR3: TGTGCCTGGAGTGTACGCGGGGGTGGACTAGCGGTAAAAGAGACCCAGTACTTC. Based on the CDR3 plus reference TRBV30 and TRBJ2-5, the full variable domain is SQTIHQWPATLVQPVGSPLSLECTVEGTSNPNLYWYRQAAGRGLQLLFYSVGIGQISSEVPQNLSASRPQDRQFILSSKKLLLSDSGFYLCAWSVRGGGLAVKETQYFGPGTRLLVL.

This chain links TRBV10-3 with TRBJ2-7; 9 positions match TRBD2. Germline V gene sequence: CDR1 ENHRY, CDR2 SYGVKD. J gave up 3 bases and V 3 bases, and 6 bases lay outside the gene matches. The CDR3 is 15 residues long. CDR3 amino acids: CAISELETSGYEQYF. DNA of the CDR3: TGTGCCATCAGTGAATTGGAGACTAGCGGCTACGAGCAGTACTTC.

The chain has TRBV6-5 and TRBJ2-2; the D gene is possibly TRBD2 (5 bases). The CDR3 sequence is 15 residues long. Germline CDR1 MNHEY, CDR2 SVGAGI. Trimming took off 6 bases at V and 5 bases at J, with 16 bases between the two ends. The CDR3 is CASSPGVGGTGELFF. CDR3 sequence (DNA): TGTGCCAGCAGCCCCGGGGTGGGTGGAACCGGGGAGCTGTTTTTT.

This chain links TRBV7-2 with TRBJ2-5; 10 bases map to TRBD1. Germline values: CDR1 SGHTA, CDR2 FQGNSA. This CDR3 has 16 residues. J gave up 5 bases and V 1 base, and 7 bases lay outside the gene matches. The CDR3: CASSLEVDRGWETQYF. The CDR3 region has the DNA TGTGCCAGCAGCTTAGAGGTGGACAGGGGGTGGGAGACCCAGTACTTC. The full variable domain, with the rest looked up from reference TRBV7-2 and TRBJ2-5, is GAGVSQSPSNKVTEKGKDVELRCDPISGHTALYWYRQSLGQGLEFLIYFQGNSAPDKSGLPSDRFSAERTGGSVSTLTIQRTQQEDSAVYLCASSLEVDRGWETQYFGPGTRLLVL.

This chain uses TRBV6-5 with TRBJ1-1, with a tentative D call TRBD1 (5 bases). CDR1 is MNHEY and CDR2 is SVGAGI in the germline V gene. V was clipped by 2 bases and J by 1 base, with 14 bases between them. CDR3 length equals 16 residues. The CDR3 region has the DNA TGTGCCAGCAGTTACCCGAGGCAGGGTGGGAACACTGAAGCTTTCTTT. Encoded protein: CASSYPRQGGNTEAFF.

A note on this clone: The junction differs from germline at one of its ends, possibly a read error. V usage is TRBV6-5 and J usage is TRBJ2-5; D is ambiguous. The CDR3 spans 14 residues. The germline gives CDR1 MNHEY, CDR2 SVGAGI. In DNA, the CDR3 is TGTGCCAGCGGTTATTCGGACCCCCGGGAGACCCAGTACTTC. As protein: CASGYSDPRETQYF.

Of note for this clone: The identical CDR3 is also encoded by other nucleotide sequences in the sample. J is TRBJ2-7 and V is TRBV5-1; 9 nucleotides line up with TRBD1. V lost 5 bases and J lost 3; bases outside the gene matches: 3. The germline gives CDR1 SGHRS, CDR2 YFSETQ. The CDR3 is 13 amino acids. CDR3 nucleotides: TGCGCCAGCAGTCAGGACAGGGGCTACGAGCAGTACTTC. It specifies CASSQDRGYEQYF.

This clone appeared once. The chain couples TRBV9 to TRBJ1-4, with no clear D. The ends were cut back, 4 bases at V and 0 bases at J, with 13 bases in the middle. The V gene's germline CDR1 is SGDLS and CDR2 YYNGEE. CDR3 length: 16 residues. CDR3 coding DNA: TGTGCCAGCAGCCCCCTTCGAACCTCAACTAATGAAAAACTGTTTTTT. It codes for CASSPLRTSTNEKLFF.

The chain carries TRBV6-6 and TRBJ2-5; possibly TRBD2 for D (5 bases). V lost 0 bases and J lost 4, with 12 bases in between. Germline CDR1 and CDR2: MNHNY and SVGAGI (reference sequence). CDR3 length equals 15 residues. CDR3: CASSYSNGERETQYF. Here the CDR3 DNA reads TGTGCCAGCAGTTACTCGAACGGGGAGAGAGAGACCCAGTACTTC.

The rearrangement uses TRBV5-6 and TRBJ2-7, with TRBD1 matching 7 bases. Germline V gene data show CDR1 as SGHDT and CDR2 as YYEEEE. CDR3 length equals 17 residues. V gave up 2 bases and J gave up 0 bases; unmatched junction bases: 11. This chain's CDR3 is CASSFKGLGDSSYEQYF. The CDR3 nucleotides are TGTGCCAGCAGCTTTAAAGGACTTGGGGACAGCTCCTACGAGCAGTACTTC.

This clone appeared a few times. One end of the junction fails to match germline, which may point to a read error. The gene calls are TRBV7-7 and TRBJ2-5; a weak D match, TRBD1 (6 bases). Germline CDR1 is SSHAT and CDR2 is FNYEAQ (reference sequence). CDR3 length: 14 residues. The CDR3 sequence: CASSPGQIRGTQYF. CDR3 bases: TGTGCTAGCAGCCCAGGACAGATCCGAGGGACCCAGTACTTC. Drawing the rest from reference TRBV7-7 and TRBJ2-5, the complete variable domain is GAGVSQSPRYKVTKRGQDVTLRCDPISSHATLYWYQQALGQGPEFLTYFNYEAQPDKSGLPSDRFSAERPEGSISTLTIQRTEQRDSAMYRCASSPGQIRGTQYFGPGTRLLVL.

The rearrangement joins TRBV7-2 to TRBJ1-3; 7 bases align to TRBD1. V gave up 1 base and J gave up 4 bases; unmatched junction bases: 7. This CDR3 has 16 residues. Looked up from germline, CDR1 is SGHTA and CDR2 is FQGNSA. The CDR3 spells CASSLGSTGQGNTIYF. CDR3 sequence (DNA): TGTGCCAGCAGCTTAGGATCGACAGGGCAAGGAAACACCATATATTTT.

This clone appeared many times. V usage is TRBV2 and J usage is TRBJ1-2, with 8 bases aligning to TRBD1. CDR3 length: 14 residues. Germline values: CDR1 SNHLY, CDR2 FYNNEI. The trim removed 4 bases at V and 6 bases at J, leaving 7 bases unmatched. The CDR3 DNA sequence: TGTGCCAGCAGTGTTTTCCCGACAGGGGATGGCTACACCTTC. Its protein is CASSVFPTGDGYTF.

The chain combines TRBV7-2 with TRBJ2-2; possibly TRBD2 for D (5 bases). The germline V and J ends were trimmed by 3 bases and 4 bases, with 12 bases remaining between them. The CDR3 length is 15 residues. Germline lookup yields CDR1 SGHTA and CDR2 FQGNSA. The DNA for the CDR3 is TGTGCCAGCAGCTTTTCCTATACTAGCACCGGGGAGCTGTTTTTT. This encodes CASSFSYTSTGELFF.

This clone was seen only a few times. The chain couples TRBV12-5 to TRBJ2-7; D gene unclear. With 2 bases removed from V and 5 bases from J, the gap between germline ends came to 7 bases. Germline CDR1 is LGHNT and CDR2 is FRNRAP. The CDR3 is 12 amino acids. The CDR3 protein is CASGLKTDEQYF. In DNA, the CDR3 is TGTGCTAGTGGTTTGAAGACCGACGAGCAGTACTTC.

Here the CDR3 DNA reads TGCGCCAGCAGCCTGGGTCAACCCGACAGGGCATCCGGCTACACCTTC. Residues: CASSLGQPDRASGYTF. V and J are TRBV5-1 and TRBJ1-2, with 7 bases lining up with TRBD1. CDR1 and CDR2 (germline): SGHRS, YFSETQ. CDR3 length equals 16 residues. The ends lost 4 bases at V and 8 bases at J; junction bases unmatched: 17.

This chain connects TRBV13 to TRBJ2-2, with 11 nucleotides matching TRBD2. Germline-derived CDR1 and CDR2 are PRHDT and FYEKMQ (reference sequence). V shed 4 bases, J shed 2 bases, and the junction held 6 bases outside the gene matches. CDR3 length: 17 amino acids. The DNA of the CDR3 is TGTGCCAGCAGCTCCCCACTAGCGGGGGCCAACACCGGGGAGCTGTTTTTT. This encodes CASSSPLAGANTGELFF.

The table lists this clone with a count of one. The chain uses TRBV19 and TRBJ2-1, with a possible D match to TRBD1 (6 bases). V lost 2 bases to trimming and J lost 9 bases, with 20 bases between them. Germline assignment: CDR1 LNHDA and CDR2 SQIVND (reference sequence). This CDR3 comprises 16 residues. CDR3 protein: CASSIIRGSGVGEQFF. The DNA of the CDR3 is TGTGCCAGTAGTATAATAAGGGGTTCAGGGGTAGGTGAGCAGTTCTTC.

The DNA for the CDR3 is TGTGCCAGCAGCTTCAGTCCCCAAGAGACCCAGTACTTC. Translation gives CASSFSPQETQYF. The J gene is TRBJ2-5, the V gene TRBV7-2; D is uncertain. V dropped 3 bases and J dropped 1 base, with 6 bases sitting between them. This CDR3 is built from 13 residues. The germline gives CDR1 SGHTA, CDR2 FQGNSA.

This clone was observed a handful of times. CDR3 in amino acids: CASSLDENEQYF. The CDR3 region has the DNA TGTGCCAGCAGCTTAGATGAGAACGAGCAGTACTTC. V and J are TRBV7-9 and TRBJ2-7; the D is unclear. This CDR3 comprises 12 residues. The V gene's germline CDR1 is SEHNR and CDR2 FQNEAQ (reference sequence). V gave up 1 base and J gave up 5 bases, with 6 bases separating them.

The rearrangement links TRBV18 to TRBJ2-7, with TRBD1 identical over 9 bases. The V segment lost 7 bases and the J segment 5 bases; nucleotides outside the gene matches: 6. This CDR3 spans 13 amino acids. CDR1 and CDR2 from the germline V gene are KGHSH and LQKENI. In DNA form, the CDR3 reads TGTGCCAGCTTCAGACAGGGGGGAGACGAGCAGTACTTC. It encodes CASFRQGGDEQYF.